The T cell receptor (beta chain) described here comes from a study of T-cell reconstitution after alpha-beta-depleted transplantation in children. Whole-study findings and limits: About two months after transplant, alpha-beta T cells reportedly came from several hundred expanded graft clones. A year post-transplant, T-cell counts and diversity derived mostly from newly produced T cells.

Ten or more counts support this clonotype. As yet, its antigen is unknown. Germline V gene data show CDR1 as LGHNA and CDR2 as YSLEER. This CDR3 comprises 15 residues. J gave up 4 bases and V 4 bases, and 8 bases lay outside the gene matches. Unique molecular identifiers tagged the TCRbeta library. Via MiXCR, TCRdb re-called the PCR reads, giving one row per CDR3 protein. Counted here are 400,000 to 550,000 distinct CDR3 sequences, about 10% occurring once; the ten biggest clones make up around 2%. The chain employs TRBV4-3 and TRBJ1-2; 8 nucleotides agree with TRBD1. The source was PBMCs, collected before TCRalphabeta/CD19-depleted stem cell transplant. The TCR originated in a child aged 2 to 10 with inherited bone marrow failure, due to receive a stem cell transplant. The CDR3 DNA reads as TGCGCCAGCAGCCGATACCGGGACAGGAGCTATGGCTACACCTTC. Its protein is CASSRYRDRSYGYTF.